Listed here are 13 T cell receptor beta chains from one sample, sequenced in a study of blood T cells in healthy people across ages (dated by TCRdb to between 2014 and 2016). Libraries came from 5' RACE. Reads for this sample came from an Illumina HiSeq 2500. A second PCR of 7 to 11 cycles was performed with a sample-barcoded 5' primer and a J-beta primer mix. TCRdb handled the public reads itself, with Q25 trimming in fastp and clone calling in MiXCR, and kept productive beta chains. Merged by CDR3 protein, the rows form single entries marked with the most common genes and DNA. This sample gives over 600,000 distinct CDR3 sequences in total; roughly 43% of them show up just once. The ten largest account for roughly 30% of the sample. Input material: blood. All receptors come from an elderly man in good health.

CDR3 nucleotides: TGCAGTGCTGGAAATACAGGGGGCAATGAGCAGTTCTTC. Residues: CSAGNTGGNEQFF. The chain is built from TRBV20-1 and TRBJ2-1; 8 nucleotides agree with TRBD1. The CDR3 length is 13 residues. Losses at the gene ends were 5 bases for V and 6 bases for J; bases not matched to a gene: 6. Germline lookup yields CDR1 DFQATT and CDR2 SNEGSKA (reference sequence).

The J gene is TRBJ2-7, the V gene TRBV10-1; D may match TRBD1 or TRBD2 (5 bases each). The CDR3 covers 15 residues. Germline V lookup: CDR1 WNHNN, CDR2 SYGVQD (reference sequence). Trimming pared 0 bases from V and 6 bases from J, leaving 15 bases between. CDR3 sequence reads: CASSESTRVGGEQYF. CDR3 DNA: TGCGCCAGCAGTGAGTCGACCAGGGTTGGAGGCGAGCAGTACTTC.

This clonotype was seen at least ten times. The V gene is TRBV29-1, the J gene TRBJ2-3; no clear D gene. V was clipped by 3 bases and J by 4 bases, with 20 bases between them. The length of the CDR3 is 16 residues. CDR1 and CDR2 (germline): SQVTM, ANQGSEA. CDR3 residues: CSVEGMWTAAPDTQYF. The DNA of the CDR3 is TGCAGCGTTGAGGGTATGTGGACCGCGGCACCAGATACGCAGTATTTT.

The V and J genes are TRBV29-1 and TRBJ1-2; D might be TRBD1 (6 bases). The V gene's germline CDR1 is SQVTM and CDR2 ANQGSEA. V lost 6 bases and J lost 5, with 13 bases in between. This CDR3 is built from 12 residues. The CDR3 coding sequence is TGCAGCGTACAGGGCCGGGAGTATGGCTACACCTTC. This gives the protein CSVQGREYGYTF.

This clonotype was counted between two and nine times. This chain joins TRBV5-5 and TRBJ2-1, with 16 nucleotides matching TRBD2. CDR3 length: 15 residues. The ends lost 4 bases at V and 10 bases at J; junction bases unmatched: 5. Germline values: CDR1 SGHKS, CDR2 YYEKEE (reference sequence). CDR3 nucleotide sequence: TGTGCCAGCAGCCCGGGACTAGCGGGGGGGCAAGAGCAGTTCTTC. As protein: CASSPGLAGGQEQFF.

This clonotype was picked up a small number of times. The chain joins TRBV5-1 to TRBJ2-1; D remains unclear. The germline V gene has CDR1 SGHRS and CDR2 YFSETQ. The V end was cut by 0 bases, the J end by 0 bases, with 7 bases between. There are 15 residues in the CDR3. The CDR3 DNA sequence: TGCGCCAGCAGCTTGGTGGAGAGCTCCTACAATGAGCAGTTCTTC. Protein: CASSLVESSYNEQFF.

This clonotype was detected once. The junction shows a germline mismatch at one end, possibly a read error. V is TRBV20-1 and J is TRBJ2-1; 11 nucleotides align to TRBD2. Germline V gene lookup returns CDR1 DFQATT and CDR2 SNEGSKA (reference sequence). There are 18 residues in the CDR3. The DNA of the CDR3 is TGCAGTGCCAGAGGAAGGACTAGCGGGCCCTCCTCCTACAATGAGCAGTTCTTC. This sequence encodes CSARGRTSGPSSYNEQFF.

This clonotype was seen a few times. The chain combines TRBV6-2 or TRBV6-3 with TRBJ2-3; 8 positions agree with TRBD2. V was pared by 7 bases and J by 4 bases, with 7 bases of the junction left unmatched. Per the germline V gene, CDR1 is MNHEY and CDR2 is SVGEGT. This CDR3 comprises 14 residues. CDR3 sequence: CASTRGTRSDTQYF. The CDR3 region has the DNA TGTGCCAGCACCCGGGGGACTAGATCAGATACGCAGTATTTT.

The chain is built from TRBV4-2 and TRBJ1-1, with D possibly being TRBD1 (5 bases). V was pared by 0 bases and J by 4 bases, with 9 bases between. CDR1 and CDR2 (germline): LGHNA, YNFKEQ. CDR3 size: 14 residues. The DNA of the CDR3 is TGTGCCAGCAGCCAAGATGGGGCCCCCACTGAAGCTTTCTTT. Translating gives CASSQDGAPTEAFF.

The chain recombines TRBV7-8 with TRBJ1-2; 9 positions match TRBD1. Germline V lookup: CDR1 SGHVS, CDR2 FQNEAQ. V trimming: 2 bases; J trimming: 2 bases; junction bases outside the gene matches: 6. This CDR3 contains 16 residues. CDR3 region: CASSLTPGTGNYGYTF. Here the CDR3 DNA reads TGTGCCAGCAGCTTAACTCCCGGGACAGGGAACTATGGCTACACCTTC.

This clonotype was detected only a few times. The CDR3 loop reads CSALLAGSYNEQFF. In DNA, the CDR3 is TGCAGTGCTCTACTAGCGGGGTCCTACAATGAGCAGTTCTTC. The rearrangement uses TRBV20-1 and TRBJ2-1, with 10 bases aligning to TRBD2. The CDR3 has 14 amino acids. With 5 bases clipped from V and 1 base from J, the junction kept 2 bases outside the gene matches. Germline CDR1 DFQATT, CDR2 SNEGSKA (reference sequence).

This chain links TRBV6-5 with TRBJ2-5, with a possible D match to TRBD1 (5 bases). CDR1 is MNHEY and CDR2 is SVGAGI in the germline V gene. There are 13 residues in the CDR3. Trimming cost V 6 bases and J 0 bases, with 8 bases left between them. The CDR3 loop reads CASRTVYQETQYF. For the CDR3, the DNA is TGTGCCAGCAGGACAGTGTACCAAGAGACCCAGTACTTC.

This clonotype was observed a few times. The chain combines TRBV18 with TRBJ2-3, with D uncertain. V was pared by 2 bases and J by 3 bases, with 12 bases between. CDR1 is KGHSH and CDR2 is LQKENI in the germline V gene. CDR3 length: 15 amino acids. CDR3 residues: CASSPRWQETDTQYF. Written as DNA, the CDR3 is TGTGCCAGCTCACCAAGGTGGCAGGAAACAGATACGCAGTATTTT.